Listed here are 10 T cell receptor beta chains from one sample, sequenced in a study of read filtering for tumor transcriptome and immune sequencing (dated by TCRdb to 2019 to 2021). Sequenced using an Illumina HiSeq 4000. TCR libraries were built from 400 ng RNA with the Immunoverse kit, using molecular barcoded adaptors covering alpha/delta and beta/gamma chains. The raw public reads went through TCRdb reprocessing: fastp at Q25, MiXCR clone calling, in-frame beta chains kept. One record per CDR3 amino acid sequence lists the most common genes and DNA. Present in this sample are 100,000 to 150,000 distinct CDR3 sequences, 13% of which were seen just once. Approximately 8% of the sample is held by the ten biggest clonotypes. Material: a population of CD138-negative cells sorted from bone marrow. The label giving this sample's cell subset or site can be read as: bone marrow mononuclear cells depleted of CD138+ plasma/myeloma cells by negative magnetic selection. The receptors come from a donor at least 40 years old with multiple myeloma.

This clonotype was observed at least ten times. The chain is built from TRBV10-3 and TRBJ2-1, with 9 nucleotides matching TRBD2. After removal of 7 bases from V and 7 bases from J, the junction contained 11 bases not matched to a gene. The CDR3 has 15 residues. Looked up from germline, CDR1 is ENHRY and CDR2 is SYGVKD. For the CDR3, the DNA is TGTGCCATCACCCAGGGTAGCGGGAGCACAAATGAGCAGTTCTTC. Translating it yields CAITQGSGSTNEQFF.

This clonotype has at least ten counts. The junction departs from the called germline gene at one end, perhaps through a read error. This rearrangement joins TRBV6-6 to TRBJ2-2, with a tentative D call TRBD1 (6 bases). CDR3 length: 16 amino acids. CDR1 and CDR2 from the germline V gene are MNHNY and SVGAGI (reference sequence). The CDR3 DNA reads as TGTGCCAGCAGTTACTCGTTGGGGGCGAATACCGGGGAGCTGTTTTTT. This sequence encodes CASSYSLGANTGELFF.

The V and J genes are TRBV25-1 and TRBJ2-1; TRBD2 matches 7 bases. Germline CDR1 and CDR2: MGHDK and SYGVNS. The V segment lost 10 bases and the J segment 3 bases; nucleotides outside the gene matches: 9. The CDR3 is 14 amino acids. The chain's CDR3 is CATRGAGSYNEQFF. CDR3 nucleotide sequence: TGTGCCACCCGGGGAGCGGGAAGCTACAATGAGCAGTTCTTC.

This clonotype appeared many times. The chain recombines TRBV7-9 with TRBJ2-7; 13 bases align to TRBD2. Germline CDR1 and CDR2: SEHNR and FQNEAQ (reference sequence). The CDR3 sequence is 15 residues long. The V segment lost 4 bases and the J segment 3 bases; nucleotides outside the gene matches: 3. DNA for the CDR3: TGTGCCAGCAGCTCCGGACTAGCGGGAGTCTACGAGCAGTACTTC. Amino acid sequence: CASSSGLAGVYEQYF.

V usage is TRBV6-6 and J usage is TRBJ1-5, with 8 bases lining up with TRBD1. The CDR3 sequence is 20 residues long. V lost 3 bases to trimming and J lost 1 base; unmatched junction nucleotides: 17. Germline V CDR1 and CDR2: MNHNY, SVGAGI (reference sequence). The DNA of the CDR3 is TGTGCCAGCAGTTATTATAACCGCGCCCCGGACAGGGTGAGCAATCAGCCCCAGCATTTT. This gives the protein CASSYYNRAPDRVSNQPQHF.

This clonotype was picked up a small number of times. A read error may explain this, as a much larger clone is one base away. The V and J genes are TRBV20-1 and TRBJ2-1, with 12 bases that match TRBD2. From germline, CDR1 is DFQATT and CDR2 SNEGSKA (reference sequence). Trimming at V came to 3 bases and at J to 11 bases, leaving 14 bases not matched to a gene. The CDR3 runs to 16 residues. The CDR3 spells CSASVRSSGRGSKQFF. CDR3 bases: TGCAGTGCTAGTGTTAGATCTAGCGGGAGGGGAAGTAAGCAGTTCTTC.

This clonotype was seen at least ten times. V gene TRBV11-3 combines with J gene TRBJ1-4; D ambiguous. Germline CDR1 and CDR2: SGHNT and YENEEA. CDR3 length equals 15 residues. Between the trimmed V and J ends, which lost 6 bases and 0 bases, there was a span of 11 bases. The CDR3 bases are TGTGCCAGCAGTTCCTACGCCGCAACTAATGAAAAACTGTTTTTT. Translation: CASSSYAATNEKLFF.

This clonotype came up a few times. The gene calls are TRBV4-3 and TRBJ1-1; D is unresolved. Germline V gene sequence: CDR1 LGHNA, CDR2 YSLEER. Trimming stripped 5 bases from V and 5 bases from J, with 12 bases between. The length of the CDR3 is 13 residues. As DNA, the CDR3 is TGCGCCAGCAGCTATAGAGGAACTACTGAAGCTTTCTTT. Protein: CASSYRGTTEAFF.

This clonotype was recorded at least ten times. This chain links TRBV29-1 with TRBJ2-3; D gene uncertain. Trimming shortened V by 3 bases and J by 0 bases, and 1 base separated the two germline ends. The length of the CDR3 is 11 residues. Germline CDR1 reads SQVTM; CDR2 reads ANQGSEA. The CDR3 DNA sequence: TGCAGCGTTGAGAGCACAGATACGCAGTATTTT. Its translation is CSVESTDTQYF.

This clonotype was found many times. The rearrangement joins TRBV30 to TRBJ1-1; tentatively, D is TRBD1 (6 bases). The CDR3 is made up of 13 amino acids. CDR1 and CDR2 from the germline V gene are GTSNPN and SVGIG (reference sequence). V lost 2 bases, J lost 5 bases, and 12 bases lay in between. The CDR3 sequence: CAWSSMTGTEAFF. For the CDR3, the DNA is TGTGCCTGGAGTTCTATGACAGGAACTGAAGCTTTCTTT.